These 2 T cell receptor beta chains were sequenced from one sample in a study of identical twins. Each CDR3 protein gets one entry after TCRdb re-called the 5' RACE reads with MiXCR. The sample has roughly 1.6 million distinct CDR3 sequences; under 35% are singletons. Source material: cord blood. The receptors were gathered from a newborn girl in good health.

The chain couples TRBV7-8 to TRBJ2-7; 12 nucleotides match TRBD2. The assigned J gene may be wrong: the sequence end matches TRBJ2-5 better. This CDR3 is built from 16 residues. The V gene's germline CDR1 is SGHVS and CDR2 FQNEAQ. Here the CDR3 reads CASSSTSGGGLETQYF. CDR3 bases: TGTGCCAGCAGCTCGACTAGCGGGGGAGGGTTAGAGACCCAGTACTTC.

This clonotype was counted many times. The J gene is TRBJ2-3, the V gene TRBV6-6; no clear D. Germline V gives CDR1 MNHNY, CDR2 SVGAGI (reference sequence). The CDR3 consists of 14 residues. V lost 5 bases and J 6 bases, leaving 15 bases between the germline ends. CDR3 amino acids: CASSNWYQQDTQYF. The CDR3 DNA sequence: TGTGCCAGCAGTAACTGGTATCAGCAGGATACGCAGTATTTT.